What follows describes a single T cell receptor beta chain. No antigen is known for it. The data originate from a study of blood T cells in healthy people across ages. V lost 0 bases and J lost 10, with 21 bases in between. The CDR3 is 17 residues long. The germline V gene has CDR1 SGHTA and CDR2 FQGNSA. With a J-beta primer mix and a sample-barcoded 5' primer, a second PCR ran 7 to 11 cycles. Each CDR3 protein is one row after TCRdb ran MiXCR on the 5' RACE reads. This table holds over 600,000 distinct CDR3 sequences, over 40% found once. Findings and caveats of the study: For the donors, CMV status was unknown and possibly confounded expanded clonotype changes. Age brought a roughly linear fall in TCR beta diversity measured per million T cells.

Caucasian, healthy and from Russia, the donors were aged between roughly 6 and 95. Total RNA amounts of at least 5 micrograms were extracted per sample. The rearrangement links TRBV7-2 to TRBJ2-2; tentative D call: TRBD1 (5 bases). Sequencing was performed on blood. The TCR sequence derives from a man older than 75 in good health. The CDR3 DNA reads TGTGCCAGCAGCTTAGCGCCTTTGTCCAGGGTTTTGACGGAGCTGTTTTTT. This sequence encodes CASSLAPLSRVLTELFF.